This entry features one T cell receptor beta chain sequence. Its antigen remains unidentified. Among ophthalmopathy patients, the Clinical Activity Score reached at least 3, the NOSPECS grade reached at least 4, and duration remained under 3 months. The sample belongs to a study of T cells in Graves' hyperthyroidism and ophthalmopathy. The CDR3 regions of TCR beta were amplified from RNA transcripts. With the HTBI primer set, the TCR CDR3 went through a first round of RT-PCR. A single record per CDR3 protein comes from TCRdb applying MiXCR to the multiplex PCR reads. This sample yields about 300,000 distinct CDR3 sequences, of which approximately 19% are seen a single time; less than 45% belongs to the top ten. The V gene's germline CDR1 is SNHLY and CDR2 FYNNEI. V trimming: 7 bases; J trimming: 4 bases; junction bases outside the gene matches: 14. This CDR3 has 17 amino acids. Study results and caveats: The majority of expanded thyroid clonotypes above 0.001 also appeared in blood.

The sequence was collected from a man in his fifties or sixties with Graves' ophthalmopathy. This chain uses TRBV2 with TRBJ2-2; 8 bases are shared with TRBD1. The sample comprised blood. The CDR3 DNA follows: TGTGCCAGCACCAGAAGGCGACAGGGGATGGGCACCGGGGAGCTGTTTTTT. Translation gives CASTRRRQGMGTGELFF.